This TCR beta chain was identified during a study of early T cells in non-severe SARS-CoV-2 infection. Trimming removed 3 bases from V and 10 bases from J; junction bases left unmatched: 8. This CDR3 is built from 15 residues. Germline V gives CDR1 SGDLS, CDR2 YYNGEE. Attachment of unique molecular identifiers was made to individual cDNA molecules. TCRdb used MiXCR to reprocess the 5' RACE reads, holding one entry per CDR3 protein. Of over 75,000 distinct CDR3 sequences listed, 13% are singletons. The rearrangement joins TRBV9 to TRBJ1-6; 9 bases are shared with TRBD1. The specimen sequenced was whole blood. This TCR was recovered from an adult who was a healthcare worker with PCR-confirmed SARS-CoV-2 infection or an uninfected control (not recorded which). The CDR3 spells CASSGGTGQGSPLHF. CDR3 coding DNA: TGTGCCAGCAGCGGCGGGACAGGGCAGGGATCACCCCTCCACTTT.